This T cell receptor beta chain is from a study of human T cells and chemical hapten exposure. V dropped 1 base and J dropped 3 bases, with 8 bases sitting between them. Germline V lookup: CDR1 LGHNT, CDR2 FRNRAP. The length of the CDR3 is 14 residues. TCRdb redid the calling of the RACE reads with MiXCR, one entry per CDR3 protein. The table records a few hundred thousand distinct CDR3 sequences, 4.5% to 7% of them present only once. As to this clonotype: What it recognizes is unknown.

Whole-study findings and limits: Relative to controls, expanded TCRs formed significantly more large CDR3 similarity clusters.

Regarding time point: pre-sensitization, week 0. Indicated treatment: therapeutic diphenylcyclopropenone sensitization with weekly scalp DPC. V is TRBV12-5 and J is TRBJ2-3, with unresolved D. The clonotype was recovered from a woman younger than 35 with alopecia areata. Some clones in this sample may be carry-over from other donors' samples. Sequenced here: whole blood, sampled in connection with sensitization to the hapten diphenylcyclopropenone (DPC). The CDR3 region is CASGLGSPTDTQYF. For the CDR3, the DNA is TGTGCTAGTGGTTTGGGGTCCCCTACAGATACGCAGTATTTT.